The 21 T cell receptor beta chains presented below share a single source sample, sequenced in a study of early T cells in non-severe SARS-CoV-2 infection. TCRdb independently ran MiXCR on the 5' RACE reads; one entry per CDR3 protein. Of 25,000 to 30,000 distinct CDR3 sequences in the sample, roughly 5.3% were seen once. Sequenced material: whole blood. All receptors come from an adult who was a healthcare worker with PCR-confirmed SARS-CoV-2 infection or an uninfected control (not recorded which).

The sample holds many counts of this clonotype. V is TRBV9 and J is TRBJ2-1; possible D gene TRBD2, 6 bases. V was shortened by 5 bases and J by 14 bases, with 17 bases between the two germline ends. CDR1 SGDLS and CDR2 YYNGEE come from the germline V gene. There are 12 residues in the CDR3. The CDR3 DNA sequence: TGTGCCAGCAGTGGCCCGGGGGAAATAGAGTTCTTC. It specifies CASSGPGEIEFF.

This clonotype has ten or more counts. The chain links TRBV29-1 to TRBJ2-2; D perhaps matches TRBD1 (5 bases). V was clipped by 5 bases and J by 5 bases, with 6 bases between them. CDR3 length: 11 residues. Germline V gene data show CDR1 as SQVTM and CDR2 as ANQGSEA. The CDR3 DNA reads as TGCAGCGTTAGGACAACCGGGGAGCTGTTTTTT. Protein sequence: CSVRTTGELFF.

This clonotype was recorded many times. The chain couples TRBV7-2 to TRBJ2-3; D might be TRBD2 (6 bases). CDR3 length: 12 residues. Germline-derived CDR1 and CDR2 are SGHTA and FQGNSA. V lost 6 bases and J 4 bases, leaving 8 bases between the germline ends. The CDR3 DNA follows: TGTGCCAGCAGACGGGACTCAGATACGCAGTATTTT. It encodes CASRRDSDTQYF.

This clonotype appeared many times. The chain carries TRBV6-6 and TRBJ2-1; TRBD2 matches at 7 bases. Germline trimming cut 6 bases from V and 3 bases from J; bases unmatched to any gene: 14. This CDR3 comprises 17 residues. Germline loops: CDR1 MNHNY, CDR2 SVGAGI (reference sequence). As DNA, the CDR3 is TGTGCCAGCAGACCCCTGTCACTAGCGCTGGACTACAATGAGCAGTTCTTC. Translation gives CASRPLSLALDYNEQFF.

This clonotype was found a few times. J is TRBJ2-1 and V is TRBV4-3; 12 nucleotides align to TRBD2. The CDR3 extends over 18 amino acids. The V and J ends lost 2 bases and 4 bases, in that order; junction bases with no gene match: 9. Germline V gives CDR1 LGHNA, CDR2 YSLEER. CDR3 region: CASSQNLAGGPSYNEQFF. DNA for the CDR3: TGCGCCAGCAGCCAAAACCTAGCGGGAGGGCCCTCGTACAATGAGCAGTTCTTC.

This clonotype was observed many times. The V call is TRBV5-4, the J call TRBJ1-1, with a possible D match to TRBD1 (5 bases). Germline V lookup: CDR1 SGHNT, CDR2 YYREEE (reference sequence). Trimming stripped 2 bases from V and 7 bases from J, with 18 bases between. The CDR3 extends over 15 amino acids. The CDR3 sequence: CASSFPGRGLGEAFF. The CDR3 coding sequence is TGTGCCAGCAGCTTTCCCGGGAGGGGTCTTGGTGAAGCTTTCTTT.

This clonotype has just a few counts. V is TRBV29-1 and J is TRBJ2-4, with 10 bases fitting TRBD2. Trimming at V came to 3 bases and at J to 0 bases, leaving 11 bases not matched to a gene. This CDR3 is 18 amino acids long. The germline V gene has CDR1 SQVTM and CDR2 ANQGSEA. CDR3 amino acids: CSVDRVAGGSLAKNIQYF. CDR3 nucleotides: TGCAGCGTTGATAGGGTAGCGGGAGGTAGCCTAGCCAAAAACATTCAGTACTTC.

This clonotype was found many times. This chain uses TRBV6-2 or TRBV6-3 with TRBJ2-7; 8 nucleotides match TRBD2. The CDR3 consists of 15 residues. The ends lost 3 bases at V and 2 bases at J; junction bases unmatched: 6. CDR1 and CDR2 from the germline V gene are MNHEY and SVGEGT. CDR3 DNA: TGTGCCAGCAGTTATCCCACTAGCGGCCCCTACGAGCAGTACTTC. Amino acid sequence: CASSYPTSGPYEQYF.

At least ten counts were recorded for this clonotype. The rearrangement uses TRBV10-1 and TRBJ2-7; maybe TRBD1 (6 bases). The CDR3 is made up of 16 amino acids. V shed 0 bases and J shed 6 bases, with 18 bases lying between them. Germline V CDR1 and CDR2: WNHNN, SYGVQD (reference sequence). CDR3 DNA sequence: TGCGCCAGCAGTGAGTCTAACAGGGAAAAGTCGCGCGAGCAGTACTTC. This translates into CASSESNREKSREQYF.

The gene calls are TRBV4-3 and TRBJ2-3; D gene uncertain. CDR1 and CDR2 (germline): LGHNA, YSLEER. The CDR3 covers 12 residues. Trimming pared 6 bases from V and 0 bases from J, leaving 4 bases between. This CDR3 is CASSGSTDTQYF. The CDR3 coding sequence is TGCGCCAGCAGTGGGAGCACAGATACGCAGTATTTT.

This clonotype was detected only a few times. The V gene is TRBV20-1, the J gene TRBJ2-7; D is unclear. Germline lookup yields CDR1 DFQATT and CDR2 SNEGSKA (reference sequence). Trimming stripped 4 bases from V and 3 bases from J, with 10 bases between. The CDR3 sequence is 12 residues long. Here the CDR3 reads CSANMGIYEQYF. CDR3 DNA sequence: TGCAGTGCTAATATGGGGATCTACGAGCAGTACTTC.

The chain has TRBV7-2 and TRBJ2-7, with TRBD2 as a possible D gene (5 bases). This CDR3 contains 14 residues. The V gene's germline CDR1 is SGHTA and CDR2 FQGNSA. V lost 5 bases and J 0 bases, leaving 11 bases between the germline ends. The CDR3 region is CASSPGVDSYEQYF. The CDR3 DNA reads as TGTGCCAGCAGCCCCGGGGTTGACTCCTACGAGCAGTACTTC.

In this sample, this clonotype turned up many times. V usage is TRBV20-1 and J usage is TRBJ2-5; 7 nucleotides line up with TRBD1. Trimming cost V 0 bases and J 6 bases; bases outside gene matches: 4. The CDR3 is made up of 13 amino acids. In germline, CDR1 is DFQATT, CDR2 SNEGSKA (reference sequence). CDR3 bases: TGCAGTGCTAGAGAAGGGGGCGAGAAGACCCAGTACTTC. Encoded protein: CSAREGGEKTQYF.

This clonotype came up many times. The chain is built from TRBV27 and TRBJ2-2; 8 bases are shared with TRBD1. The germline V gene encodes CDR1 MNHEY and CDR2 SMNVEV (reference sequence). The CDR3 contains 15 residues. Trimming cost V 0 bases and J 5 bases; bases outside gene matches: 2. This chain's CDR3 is CASSLSTGGTGELFF. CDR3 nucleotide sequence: TGTGCCAGCAGTTTATCAACAGGGGGAACCGGGGAGCTGTTTTTT.

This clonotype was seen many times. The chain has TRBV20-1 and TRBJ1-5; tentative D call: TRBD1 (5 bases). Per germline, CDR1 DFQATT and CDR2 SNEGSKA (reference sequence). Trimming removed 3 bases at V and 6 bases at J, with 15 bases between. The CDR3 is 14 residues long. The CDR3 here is CSASRQGRRQPQHF. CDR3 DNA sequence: TGCAGTGCTAGTCGTCAGGGACGTCGTCAGCCCCAGCATTTT.

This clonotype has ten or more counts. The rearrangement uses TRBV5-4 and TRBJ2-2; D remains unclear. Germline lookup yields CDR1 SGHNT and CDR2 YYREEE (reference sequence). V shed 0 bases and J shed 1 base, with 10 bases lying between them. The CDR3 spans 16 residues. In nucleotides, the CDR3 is TGTGCCAGCAGCTTGGGTGCTGGGGAGAACACCGGGGAGCTGTTTTTT. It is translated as CASSLGAGENTGELFF.

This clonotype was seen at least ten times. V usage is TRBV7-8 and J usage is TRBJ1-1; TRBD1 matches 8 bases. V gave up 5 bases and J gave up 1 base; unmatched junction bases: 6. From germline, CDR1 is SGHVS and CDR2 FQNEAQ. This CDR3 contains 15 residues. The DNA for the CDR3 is TGTGCCAGCAGCGAAGCGGACAGGGCGAACACTGAAGCTTTCTTT. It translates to CASSEADRANTEAFF.

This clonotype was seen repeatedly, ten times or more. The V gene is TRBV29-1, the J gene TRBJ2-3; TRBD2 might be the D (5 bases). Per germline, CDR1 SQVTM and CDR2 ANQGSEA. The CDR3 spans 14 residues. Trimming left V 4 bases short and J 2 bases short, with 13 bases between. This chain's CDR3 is CSVGTPGHTDTQYF. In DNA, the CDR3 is TGCAGCGTTGGGACTCCAGGCCACACAGATACGCAGTATTTT.

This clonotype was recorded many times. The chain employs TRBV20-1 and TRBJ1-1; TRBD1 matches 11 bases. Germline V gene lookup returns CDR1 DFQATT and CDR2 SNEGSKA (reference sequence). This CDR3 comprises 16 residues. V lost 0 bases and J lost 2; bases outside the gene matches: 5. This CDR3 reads CSARDSGTGGNTEAFF. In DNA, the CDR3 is TGCAGTGCTAGAGACTCCGGGACAGGGGGAAACACTGAAGCTTTCTTT.

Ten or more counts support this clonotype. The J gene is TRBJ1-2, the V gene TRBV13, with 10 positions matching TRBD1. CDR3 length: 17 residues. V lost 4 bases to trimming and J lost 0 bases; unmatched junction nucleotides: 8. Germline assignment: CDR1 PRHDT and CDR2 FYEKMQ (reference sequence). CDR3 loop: CASSSRQGASPNYGYTF. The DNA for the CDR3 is TGTGCCAGCAGCTCCCGACAGGGGGCGTCCCCTAACTATGGCTACACCTTC. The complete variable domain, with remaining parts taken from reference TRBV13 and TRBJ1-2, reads AAGVIQSPRHLIKEKRETATLKCYPIPRHDTVYWYQQGPGQDPQFLISFYEKMQSDKGSIPDRFSAQQFSDYHSELNMSSLELGDSALYFCASSSRQGASPNYGYTFGSGTRLTVV.

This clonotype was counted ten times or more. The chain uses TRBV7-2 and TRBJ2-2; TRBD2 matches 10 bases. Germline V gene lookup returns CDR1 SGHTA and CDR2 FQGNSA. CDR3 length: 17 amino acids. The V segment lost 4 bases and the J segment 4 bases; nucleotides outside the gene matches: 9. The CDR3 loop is CASSSRLGLARTGELFF. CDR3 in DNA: TGTGCCAGCAGCTCCCGACTGGGACTAGCGCGCACCGGGGAGCTGTTTTTT.